This T cell receptor beta chain stems from a study of CD8 T cells in Susac syndrome. Random hexamers were used to reverse transcribe an amount of about 0.45 to 1 ug RNA. Coverage of TCR beta CDR3 amplification by immunoSEQ multiplex PCR extended to 54 Vbeta and 13 Jbeta. Each CDR3 protein gets one entry after TCRdb re-called the immunoSEQ multiplex PCR reads with MiXCR. The data hold over 300,000 distinct CDR3 sequences, with about 90% observed a single time. Patients with stable or active relapsing-remitting disease, all of them treatment-naive, made up the multiple sclerosis controls. The germline gives CDR1 WSHSY, CDR2 SAAADI. Trimming cost V 8 bases and J 1 base; bases outside gene matches: 7. This CDR3 has 15 residues.

The rearrangement links TRBV10-2 to TRBJ1-1; 10 nucleotides line up with TRBD1. The source of this sequence is a human donor with multiple sclerosis. Sequences were obtained from CD4+ T cells from PBMCs. The CDR3 region is CASSRGDRGNTEAFF. CDR3 bases: TGCGCCAGCTCTAGGGGGGACAGGGGGAACACTGAAGCTTTCTTT.